This TCR beta chain was found in a study of T-cell memory formation after mild COVID-19. Broader study findings: Within pre-infection memory, some responding clones were found, suggesting cross-reactive memory joined. Clones that got smaller from day 15 to 85 had even CD4/CD8, while clones growing later tipped toward CD4+. Most CD4+ clones that shrank were in CM and EM, while CD8+ ones turned up in EMRA.

CDR3 length: 15 amino acids. Germline V CDR1 and CDR2: MGHRA, YSYEKL. V lost 2 bases, J lost 4 bases, and 5 bases stayed unmatched. It was 5'RACE with constant-segment primers that produced the TCR alpha and TCR beta cDNA libraries, which carried sample barcodes and UMIs. TCRdb reprocessed the 5' RACE reads with MiXCR, giving one entry per CDR3 protein. The data hold roughly 510,000 distinct CDR3 sequences, with roughly 17% observed a single time. This clonotype was observed a handful of times. Its matching antigen is unknown. V usage is TRBV4-1 and J usage is TRBJ1-2; TRBD1 matches 9 bases. Sequences were obtained from PBMCs or a T cell subset sorted from them (not recorded which). The receptor was isolated from an adult woman who had mild COVID-19 (a few samples of this study predate the infection). Cell type and time point are not known. The chain's CDR3 is CASSQWTGDSYGYTF. CDR3 coding DNA: TGCGCCAGCAGCCAATGGACAGGGGACTCCTATGGCTACACCTTC.